The rows below give T cell receptor beta chains drawn from one sample of a study of neurological immune-mediated disorders. MiXCR, applied by TCRdb to the 5' RACE reads, yields one record per CDR3 protein. Of tens of thousands of distinct CDR3 sequences listed, 3.5% to 4.5% are singletons. What was sequenced was PBMCs. These receptors came from a man aged 50 to 59 with multiple sclerosis. Both conserved end residues are part of each CDR3. D genes are given only for firm matches. Clone sizes are given selectively: once, few, many, or a class where the clone is expanded.

clone_size j_call v_call cdr3_length d_call cdr3_nt cdr3_aa
many TRBJ1-1 TRBV5-6 14 TRBD1 TGTGCCAGCAGCCAAGGACAGGGTTACACTGAAGCTTTCTTT CASSQGQGYTEAFF
many TRBJ2-7 TRBV12-3/TRBV12-4 14 NA TGTGCCAGCAGTTTAGATCCATTTTCCTGGGAGCAGTACTTC CASSLDPFSWEQYF
many TRBJ2-1 TRBV3-1 13 TRBD2 TGTGCCAGCAGCCAGCTGACTAGCGTAGAGCAGTTCTTC CASSQLTSVEQFF
few TRBJ2-3 TRBV18 13 NA TGTGCCAGCTCACCACCCAGCTGGGATACGCAGTATTTT CASSPPSWDTQYF
many TRBJ2-7 TRBV4-1 13 TRBD1 TGCGCCAGCAGTCGACAGGGGTCCTACGAGCAGTACTTC CASSRQGSYEQYF
NA TRBJ1-1 TRBV12-5 15 TRBD1 TGTGCTAGTGGTTTGCTGAGGACAGGGCCCACTGAAGCTTTCTTT CASGLLRTGPTEAFF
NA TRBJ2-5 TRBV12-3/TRBV12-4 13 TRBD2 TGTGCCAGCAGTCCCGGACTAGCGGAGACCCAGTACTTC CASSPGLAETQYF
many TRBJ2-1 TRBV5-1 15 TRBD1 TGCGCCAGCAGCCCCCGGGACAGGGGATGGGATGAGCAGTTCTTC CASSPRDRGWDEQFF
many TRBJ2-5 TRBV12-3/TRBV12-4 14 TRBD2 TGTGCCAGCAGTGGGACTAGCGGGGTAGAGACCCAGTACTTC CASSGTSGVETQYF
many TRBJ2-3 TRBV6-5 17 TRBD2 TGTGCCAGCAGTTACCACGGCGGGGGGGCGAGTTTGGATACGCAGTATTTT CASSYHGGGASLDTQYF
many TRBJ2-5 TRBV4-1 17 TRBD2 TGCGCCAGCAGCCAAGTGGCGGAGCGGGGGGGCCGGGAGACCCAGTACTTC CASSQVAERGGRETQYF
many TRBJ2-7 TRBV6-5 11 NA TGTGCCAGCAGTTACTCGCACGAGCAGTACTTC CASSYSHEQYF
many TRBJ1-1 TRBV7-2 17 NA TGTGCCAGCAGCTTGGGGCTACTGGCCGACATGAACACTGAAGCTTTCTTT CASSLGLLADMNTEAFF
many TRBJ2-1 TRBV5-1 14 TRBD2 TGCGCCAGCAGGGAGCTAGCGGGGGGGGTTGAGCAGTTCTTC CASRELAGGVEQFF
many TRBJ2-5 TRBV7-9 11 NA TGTGCCAGCAAAGGGGGAGAGACCCAGTACTTC CASKGGETQYF
many TRBJ1-5 TRBV4-1 17 TRBD1 TGCGCCAGCAGCACACGGACAGGGGGAAGGCCCAATCAGCCCCAGCATTTT CASSTRTGGRPNQPQHF
many TRBJ1-1 TRBV20-1 12 NA TGCAGTGCTAGAGGGACCGGACGAGAAGCTTTCTTT CSARGTGREAFF
many TRBJ2-1 TRBV5-1 16 NA TGCGCCAGCAGCTTCAGTGGCCACAGCTCCTACAATGAGCAGTTCTTC CASSFSGHSSYNEQFF
many TRBJ1-5 TRBV20-1 13 TRBD1 TGCAGTGCTAGCAGGGGGAGCAATCAGCCCCAGCATTTT CSASRGSNQPQHF
NA TRBJ2-3 TRBV7-2 14 NA TGTGCCAGCAGCTTGACTAGTTTCCCAGATACGCAGTATTTT CASSLTSFPDTQYF
many TRBJ1-1 TRBV7-9 11 NA TGTGCCAGCAGCTTAGGTCGTATAGCTTTCTTT CASSLGRIAFF
many TRBJ2-1 TRBV20-1 14 TRBD2 TGCAGTGCTAGGGTAGCGGGAGCATACAATGAGCAGTTCTTC CSARVAGAYNEQFF
few TRBJ1-6 TRBV20-1 13 NA TGCAGTGCGCGGACTGGGGTTAATTCACCCCTCAACTTT CSARTGVNSPLNF
many TRBJ1-2 TRBV25-1 11 NA TGTGCCAGCAGTGGAGGCTATGGCTACACCTTC CASSGGYGYTF
NA TRBJ2-3 TRBV11-2 13 NA TGTGCCAGCAGCCCAGGCATCACAGATACGCAGTATTTT CASSPGITDTQYF
many TRBJ1-4 TRBV25-1 13 NA TGTGCCACCAGCACGGAACTTAATGAAAAACTGTTTTTT CATSTELNEKLFF
few TRBJ1-1 TRBV12-3/TRBV12-4 16 TRBD1 TGTGCCAGCAGTACGAACAGGGGGGGAAAAAACACTGAAGCTTTCTTT CASSTNRGGKNTEAFF
many TRBJ1-1 TRBV5-1 12 NA TGCGCCAGCAGCTTGGTCCCCACTGAAGCTTTCTTT CASSLVPTEAFF
many TRBJ2-1 TRBV7-2 11 NA TGTGCCAGCGCTGATTACAATGAGCAGTTCTTC CASADYNEQFF
many TRBJ1-5 TRBV6-1 14 NA TGTGCCAGTCGTAAGGACAACGGCAATCAGCCCCAGAATTTT CASRKDNGNQPQNF
many TRBJ1-1 TRBV20-1 13 NA TGCAGTGCTTTAAATACGGTGGACACTGAAGCTTTCTTT CSALNTVDTEAFF
NA TRBJ2-2 TRBV7-7 12 NA TGTGCTAGCAGCGAACCCACCGGGGAGCTGTTTTTT CASSEPTGELFF